A single sample is the source of the 27 T cell receptor beta chains below, sequenced in a study of beta chain features in type 1 diabetes (dated by TCRdb to the late 2010s). Their antigens are not known. What the work shows at the level of the full study, not this receptor alone: In all four CD4+ subsets, TCRB CDR3 length was moderately but significantly shorter in type 1 diabetes patients.

The method behind the library was the immunoSEQ multiplex PCR assay. All of the isolated RNA was reverse transcribed with the High Capacity cDNA Reverse Transcription Kit, so expressed TCRB transcripts were sequenced. Here the immuneACCESS table is served through TCRdb, limited to in-frame sequences with V and J called. Missing clones are a known gap in these copies; in checked studies unresolved V genes cover under half, and the rest lacks a known reason. The sample has 150,000 or so clones on record, just over 8% of them singletons. Of the sample, more than 0.5% falls within the top ten clones. Specimen: central memory CD4+ T cells from blood. These receptors were taken from a woman between 18 and 29 years old with type 1 diabetes.

The J gene is TRBJ1-1, the V gene TRBV7-9, with TRBD1 matching over 7 bases. V lost 5 bases and J lost 3; bases outside the gene matches: 6. CDR1 and CDR2 (germline): SEHNR, FQNEAQ (reference sequence). The CDR3 extends over 14 amino acids. The CDR3 protein is CASSVQGWDTEAFF. CDR3 nucleotide sequence: TGTGCCAGCAGCGTACAGGGGTGGGACACTGAAGCTTTCTTT.

This chain links TRBV5-4 with TRBJ1-2, with D possibly matching TRBD1 (5 bases). Germline V CDR1 and CDR2: SGHNT, YYREEE (reference sequence). With 4 bases removed from V and 3 bases from J, the gap between germline ends came to 16 bases. The CDR3 covers 15 residues. DNA of the CDR3: TGTGCCAGCAGCCAGGAGGGGAATTCTTACTATGGCTACACCTTC. Translating it yields CASSQEGNSYYGYTF.

This clone occurred a few times. V usage is TRBV5-6 and J usage is TRBJ2-5; D call uncertain. V was clipped by 6 bases and J by 0 bases, with 9 bases between them. Looked up from germline, CDR1 is SGHDT and CDR2 is YYEEEE. The CDR3 spans 13 residues. The chain's CDR3 is CASTSDYQETQYF. CDR3 nucleotide sequence: TGTGCCAGCACCTCAGACTACCAAGAGACCCAGTACTTC.

V and J are TRBV18 and TRBJ2-1; 13 bases align to TRBD2. Germline CDR1 and CDR2: KGHSH and LQKENI. After removal of 3 bases from V and 6 bases from J, the junction contained 2 bases not matched to a gene. There are 15 residues in the CDR3. The CDR3 sequence: CASSPGTSGVNEQFF. CDR3 in DNA: TGTGCCAGCTCACCTGGGACTAGCGGGGTCAATGAGCAGTTCTTC.

This clone appeared a few times. The rearrangement uses TRBV5-1 and TRBJ2-3; 13 bases fit TRBD2. The germline CDR1 and CDR2 sequences are SGHRS and YFSETQ. The trim removed 3 bases at V and 6 bases at J, leaving 4 bases unmatched. This CDR3 is 15 amino acids long. The CDR3 region has the DNA TGCGCCAGCAGCTCGGGGACTAGCGGGGCGGATACGCAGTATTTT. The encoded protein is CASSSGTSGADTQYF.

This sequence joins TRBV7-7 and TRBJ1-6, with 9 bases aligning to TRBD1. Germline CDR1 SSHAT, CDR2 FNYEAQ (reference sequence). After removal of 5 bases from V and 10 bases from J, the junction contained 24 bases not matched to a gene. The CDR3 extends over 20 amino acids. CDR3: CASSPKDIGTGSLVGSPLHF. CDR3 DNA: TGTGCCAGCAGCCCAAAAGACATCGGGACAGGGTCTTTAGTTGGATCACCCCTCCACTTT.

This clone was picked up a small number of times. The rearrangement joins TRBV6-5 to TRBJ2-7; a possible D gene is TRBD1 (6 bases). Between the trimmed V and J ends, which lost 10 bases and 6 bases, there was a span of 19 bases. There are 13 residues in the CDR3. Germline assignment: CDR1 MNHEY and CDR2 SVGAGI. CDR3 region: CATHLQQGGEQYF. In DNA form, the CDR3 reads TGTGCCACCCATTTACAACAGGGTGGCGAGCAGTACTTC.

In this sample, this clone turned up a few times. The chain recombines TRBV27 with TRBJ1-5, with TRBD1 matching 9 bases. The CDR3 is made up of 15 amino acids. Germline CDR1 MNHEY, CDR2 SMNVEV (reference sequence). V trimming: 5 bases; J trimming: 5 bases; junction bases outside the gene matches: 7. CDR3 amino acids: CASSGPGQGYQPQHF. For the CDR3, the DNA is TGTGCCAGCAGTGGGCCGGGACAGGGATATCAGCCCCAGCATTTT.

This chain uses TRBV7-9 with TRBJ1-1; possible D gene TRBD1, 5 bases. V lost 11 bases, J lost 7 bases, and 20 bases lay in between. The CDR3 covers 13 residues. Per germline, CDR1 SEHNR and CDR2 FQNEAQ (reference sequence). The CDR3, as DNA: TGTGCCGCTAGTAGGGGTGGGCAGCTTGAAGCTTTCTTT. Amino acid sequence: CAASRGGQLEAFF.

This clone has a handful of counts. The chain has TRBV5-4 and TRBJ2-3, with TRBD2 matching 15 bases. The CDR3 is 16 amino acids. Germline V gives CDR1 SGHNT, CDR2 YYREEE (reference sequence). Trimming at V came to 5 bases and at J to 4 bases, leaving 5 bases not matched to a gene. For the CDR3, the DNA is TGTGCCAGCAGTTCCTGGACTAGCGGGGGGGCAGATACGCAGTATTTT. Amino acids: CASSSWTSGGADTQYF.

V usage is TRBV9 and J usage is TRBJ1-2, with TRBD1 matching over 9 bases. This CDR3 comprises 13 residues. Germline V lookup: CDR1 SGDLS, CDR2 YYNGEE. V lost 0 bases and J lost 7; bases outside the gene matches: 1. Here the CDR3 reads CASSVGDRVGYTF. As DNA, the CDR3 is TGTGCCAGCAGCGTAGGGGACAGGGTTGGCTACACCTTC.

A few counts support this clone. The chain is built from TRBV11-3 and TRBJ2-5, with 16 bases lining up with TRBD2. CDR1 SGHNT and CDR2 YENEEA come from the germline V gene. The junction had 10 bases not matched to a gene; V was cut back by 4 bases and J by 5 bases. This CDR3 has 18 amino acids. The CDR3, as DNA: TGTGCCAGCAGCTCGGGACTAGCGGGAGGGCTGGCCGGGGAGACCCAGTACTTC. Translation: CASSSGLAGGLAGETQYF.

Written as DNA, the CDR3 is TGTGCCAGCAGTTACTCTGGAGGCACCGGGGAGCTGTTTTTT. It encodes CASSYSGGTGELFF. The chain carries TRBV6-6 and TRBJ2-2, with a tentative D call TRBD2 (5 bases). The CDR3 runs 14 residues. Germline values: CDR1 MNHNY, CDR2 SVGAGI (reference sequence). Trimming took 0 bases from V and 4 from J, leaving 6 bases between them.

The V and J genes are TRBV19 and TRBJ2-5; perhaps TRBD1 as D (6 bases). The V end lost 6 bases, the J end lost 2 bases, and 10 bases lay between the germline ends. The CDR3 runs 13 residues. Germline lookup yields CDR1 LNHDA and CDR2 SQIVND (reference sequence). CDR3 DNA sequence: TGTGCCAGTAGAAGGACAGTTCAAGAGACCCAGTACTTC. Protein: CASRRTVQETQYF.

The table lists this clone with many counts. The chain's CDR3 is CASRFEGQADEQYF. As DNA, the CDR3 is TGTGCCAGCCGGTTCGAGGGACAGGCGGACGAGCAGTACTTC. V usage is TRBV6-1 and J usage is TRBJ2-7; TRBD1 agrees at 8 bases. Germline CDR1 MNHNS, CDR2 SASEGT. V was clipped by 8 bases and J by 5 bases; unmatched bases: 11. The CDR3 is made up of 14 amino acids.

The chain combines TRBV5-4 with TRBJ2-5, with 13 bases matching TRBD2. The CDR3 runs to 16 residues. V lost 4 bases to trimming and J lost 1 base; unmatched junction nucleotides: 4. Germline CDR1 reads SGHNT; CDR2 reads YYREEE (reference sequence). The CDR3, as DNA: TGTGCCAGCAGCACCCGACTAGCGGGGGGCCAAGAGACCCAGTACTTC. Encoded protein: CASSTRLAGGQETQYF.

This clone was seen more than once but under ten times. The V and J genes are TRBV5-1 and TRBJ2-7, with 8 bases fitting TRBD2. The CDR3 extends over 15 amino acids. V shed 0 bases and J 4 bases; nucleotides not matched to a gene: 6. Per the germline V gene, CDR1 is SGHRS and CDR2 is YFSETQ. For the CDR3, the DNA is TGCGCCAGCAGCTTGGGAGGGACTAGGCATTACGAGCAGTACTTC. The encoded protein is CASSLGGTRHYEQYF. Combining the CDR3 with reference TRBV5-1 and TRBJ2-7 gives the whole variable domain KAGVTQTPRYLIKTRGQQVTLSCSPISGHRSVSWYQQTPGQGLQFLFEYFSETQRNKGNFPGRFSGRQFSNSRSEMNVSTLELGDSALYLCASSLGGTRHYEQYFGPGTRLTVT.

The V and J genes are TRBV7-7 and TRBJ2-5, with D perhaps matching TRBD2 (6 bases). Per the germline V gene, CDR1 is SSHAT and CDR2 is FNYEAQ (reference sequence). The V gene lost 1 base and the J gene lost 1 base, with 16 bases spanning the gap. The CDR3 is made up of 17 amino acids. The chain's CDR3 is CASSLGVAGGAQETQYF. The CDR3 DNA reads as TGTGCCAGCAGCTTAGGTGTGGCAGGAGGGGCCCAAGAGACCCAGTACTTC. Supplemented by reference TRBV7-7 and TRBJ2-5, the full variable domain reads GAGVSQSPRYKVTKRGQDVTLRCDPISSHATLYWYQQALGQGPEFLTYFNYEAQPDKSGLPSDRFSAERPEGSISTLTIQRTEQRDSAMYRCASSLGVAGGAQETQYFGPGTRLLVL.

This clone showed up just a few times. The V call is TRBV4-1, the J call TRBJ2-7; 8 nucleotides align to TRBD2. CDR1 is MGHRA and CDR2 is YSYEKL in the germline V gene. V was pared by 3 bases and J by 1 base, with 17 bases of the junction left unmatched. The CDR3 runs 19 residues. The CDR3 bases are TGCGCCAGCAGCCAGGCCCCGGGACTAGGTCGAGGGGCATCCTACGAGCAGTACTTC. This sequence encodes CASSQAPGLGRGASYEQYF.

This chain uses TRBV7-6 with TRBJ1-4; D is unclear. Trimming shortened V by 5 bases and J by 6 bases, and 7 bases separated the two germline ends. The germline CDR1 and CDR2 sequences are SGHVS and FNYEAQ. CDR3 size: 12 residues. The CDR3 here is CASSNQDEKLFF. CDR3 bases: TGTGCCAGCAGCAATCAGGATGAAAAACTGTTTTTT.

This clone was seen a few times. In the same sample, other DNA sequences code for this CDR3. The chain joins TRBV7-2 to TRBJ2-7; D is ambiguous. The V end was cut by 4 bases, the J end by 7 bases, with 8 bases between. This CDR3 region has 11 residues. CDR1 is SGHTA and CDR2 is FQGNSA in the germline V gene. This CDR3 is CASSSREEQYF. The CDR3 DNA reads as TGTGCCAGCAGCTCCCGTGAGGAGCAGTACTTC.

The chain recombines TRBV6-6 with TRBJ2-5; TRBD2 might be the D (6 bases). Trimming stripped 6 bases from V and 5 bases from J, with 13 bases between. The V gene's germline CDR1 is MNHNY and CDR2 SVGAGI (reference sequence). This CDR3 contains 13 residues. The CDR3 DNA follows: TGTGCCAGCAGCCGCGGGGTCCAGGAGACCCAGTACTTC. It codes for CASSRGVQETQYF.

A few counts support this clone. The V gene is TRBV7-6, the J gene TRBJ1-5; D gene ambiguous. The CDR3 loop spans 14 amino acids. With 1 base removed from V and 3 bases from J, the gap between germline ends came to 7 bases. Germline CDR1 and CDR2: SGHVS and FNYEAQ. The CDR3 sequence: CASSLGAANQPQHF. In DNA, the CDR3 is TGTGCCAGCAGCTTAGGGGCAGCCAATCAGCCCCAGCATTTT.

This clone was counted between two and nine times. The V call is TRBV29-1, the J call TRBJ2-7, with 10 bases identical to TRBD2. The CDR3 has 15 residues. With 7 bases clipped from V and 1 base from J, the junction kept 10 bases outside the gene matches. Germline V gives CDR1 SQVTM, CDR2 ANQGSEA. CDR3 sequence (DNA): TGCAGCGCGCTTACTAGCGGGGCCCGATCCTACGAGCAGTACTTC. Protein product: CSALTSGARSYEQYF.

This clone has only a few counts. The V and J genes are TRBV5-1 and TRBJ2-1; the match to TRBD2 covers 11 bases. Germline CDR1 reads SGHRS; CDR2 reads YFSETQ. This CDR3 contains 14 residues. The J segment lost 9 bases and the V segment lost 3 bases, leaving 5 bases of the junction unmatched. The CDR3 here is CASSSSGRRVEQFF. The CDR3 DNA is TGCGCCAGCAGCTCTAGCGGGAGGAGGGTTGAGCAGTTCTTC. The full variable domain, its missing parts supplied by reference TRBV5-1 and TRBJ2-1, is KAGVTQTPRYLIKTRGQQVTLSCSPISGHRSVSWYQQTPGQGLQFLFEYFSETQRNKGNFPGRFSGRQFSNSRSEMNVSTLELGDSALYLCASSSSGRRVEQFFGPGTRLTVL.

This clone came up a few times. The V and J genes are TRBV25-1 and TRBJ2-7; 9 bases are a match to TRBD1. With V trimmed by 6 bases and J by 0 bases, 6 bases remained unmatched. This CDR3 comprises 15 residues. The V gene's germline CDR1 is MGHDK and CDR2 SYGVNS. CDR3 coding DNA: TGTGCCAGCAGAGAAACAGGGGGCGCCTCCTACGAGCAGTACTTC. Its translation: CASRETGGASYEQYF.

This clone was seen a handful of times. The rearrangement links TRBV28 to TRBJ2-1; TRBD2 matches at 16 bases. The CDR3 sequence is 15 residues long. Unmatched junction bases numbered 1, after V lost 7 bases and J lost 4 bases. Germline assignment: CDR1 MDHEN and CDR2 SYDVKM. The CDR3 sequence is CASTGLAGGYNEQFF. CDR3 bases: TGTGCCAGCACGGGACTAGCGGGAGGGTACAATGAGCAGTTCTTC.